This TCR beta chain was captured in a study of cytomegalovirus exposure and HLA in healthy donors. Across the whole study: Earlier work reported around 110 million unique TCR beta sequences from 150 million to 200 million T cells. General study findings and limits: Trimming of TCR beta V- and J-genes showed a link, identified in a later analysis, to a missense DCLRE1C variant. The study assumed roughly uniform donor sequencing depth for presence/absence analyses.

After removal of 5 bases from V and 5 bases from J, the junction contained 8 bases not matched to a gene. This CDR3 has 14 amino acids. Germline V lookup: CDR1 LNHDA, CDR2 SQIVND (reference sequence). A word on this clone: Its antigen is still unknown.

At sampling all donors were nominally healthy, likely with unrecorded immune exposures. PCR primers comprised 60 Vbeta and 13 Jbeta primers. Using immunoSEQ multiplex PCR, the repertoire was profiled, and TCRdb retains in-frame clones only, with some absent. The repertoire includes 150,000 to 200,000 clones, roughly 80% of them detected once, and around 2.4% sits in the top ten. J is TRBJ1-2 and V is TRBV19; 7 nucleotides agree with TRBD1. The sequenced sample was PBMCs. This receptor was obtained from a man aged 55-75 years in good health and CMV-seronegative. The CDR3 is CASSPTAGGYGYTF. The CDR3 DNA is TGTGCCAGTAGTCCAACGGCAGGGGGATATGGCTACACCTTC. Full variable domain (remainder filled in from reference TRBV19 and TRBJ1-2): DGGITQSPKYLFRKEGQNVTLSCEQNLNHDAMYWYRQDPGQGLRLIYYSQIVNDFQKGDIAEGYSVSREKKESFPLTVTSAQKNPTAFYLCASSPTAGGYGYTFGSGTRLTVV.